Only a few counts were recorded for the clone carrying this T cell receptor (beta chain). Its antigen is currently unknown. The CDR3 sequence is 20 residues long. The ends lost 3 bases at V and 0 bases at J; junction bases unmatched: 12. Germline CDR1 reads WNHNN; CDR2 reads SYGVQD (reference sequence). Both 60 Vbeta primers and 13 Jbeta primers went into the PCR. Here immunoSEQ multiplex PCR was the method, and the copy in TCRdb shows in-frame clones only, minus some. The data hold approximately 130,000 clones, with about 83% observed a single time. The record originates from a study of cytomegalovirus exposure and HLA in healthy donors. Study-level results: Later analysis identified a missense DCLRE1C variant that was linked to TCR beta V- and J-gene trimming. The classifier was said to identify cytomegalovirus status with high specificity and sensitivity. The majority of CMV-associated TCR beta chains were reported as apparently HLA-restricted in a later analysis. After further analysis at a later stage, 16,951 TCR beta sequences were associated with HLA alleles at 0.05 false discovery rate.

The V and J genes are TRBV10-1 and TRBJ2-1; TRBD2 matches at 12 bases. The sequencing input was PBMCs. The clonotype comes from a girl aged 2 to 9 in good health and CMV-seronegative. The CDR3 DNA follows: TGCGCCAGCAGTGATGGACTAGCGGGACGGACGCATAGCTCCTACAATGAGCAGTTCTTC. The encoded protein is CASSDGLAGRTHSSYNEQFF.